Listed below are T cell receptor beta chains from one sample, sequenced in a study of blood T cell repertoires in COVID-19. Assay: immunoSEQ multiplex PCR; the TCRdb copy retains only in-frame clones and omits some. This sample has more than 300,000 clones, with 87% found just once. Specimen: PBMCs or T cells enriched from blood (not recorded which). The receptors here all came from a woman under 40 who had recovered from COVID-19. Both conserved end residues are part of each CDR3. The order of the fields is V gene, J gene, D gene, clone size, CDR3 length, CDR3 DNA, CDR3 protein. The D gene is left open where the match is weak. Some rows have no size entry. The others give once, few or many, or a class for an expanded clone.

TRBV4-2	TRBJ2-1	TRBD1	once	13	TGTGCCAGCAGCCAACGGACAGGGGATGAGCAGTTCTTC	CASSQRTGDEQFF
TRBV5-4	TRBJ1-1	-	-	15	TGTGCCAGCAATAAAAAGGGGAGGACGCACACTGAAGCTTTCTTT	CASNKKGRTHTEAFF
TRBV6-2/TRBV6-3	TRBJ1-1	TRBD1	-	13	TGTGCCAGCAGCCAGGACAGGGTTCATGAAGCTTTCTTT	CASSQDRVHEAFF
TRBV24-1	TRBJ2-7	-	once	13	TGTGCCACCAGTGATGAGTCCGGGGGCGAGCAGTACTTC	CATSDESGGEQYF
TRBV29-1	TRBJ1-1	-	-	12	TGCAGCGTTGGGGGGGTGAACACTGAAGCTTTCTTT	CSVGGVNTEAFF
TRBV7-9	TRBJ2-1	TRBD2	-	13	TGTGCCACCGGACTAGCGGGGTACAATGAGCAGTTCTTC	CATGLAGYNEQFF
TRBV5-5	TRBJ1-5	TRBD1	-	15	TGTGCCAGCAGCTTTGGGGACAGCCTTTTCCCGCCCCAGCATTTT	CASSFGDSLFPPQHF
TRBV23-1	TRBJ1-5	-	-	17	TGCGCCAGCAGTCAATCCAGGAAGCTCGTTAGCAATCAGCCCCAGCATTTT	CASSQSRKLVSNQPQHF
TRBV28	TRBJ1-1	-	-	13	TGTGCCAGCAAGACAGGCCTGAACACTGAAGCTTTCTTT	CASKTGLNTEAFF
TRBV7-2	TRBJ1-2	TRBD1	-	17	TGTGCCAGCAGCTCGCCTTCCGGGGGACAGTCTAACTATGGCTACACCTTC	CASSSPSGGQSNYGYTF
TRBV21-1	TRBJ2-5	-	-	16	TGTGCCAGCAGCAATGGGGGAGACAGGGGAGGGGAGACCCAGTACTTC	CASSNGGDRGGETQYF
TRBV24-1	TRBJ2-1	TRBD2	-	14	TGTGCCACCAGTGATTTGAGCGGGGGCAATGAGCAGTTCTTC	CATSDLSGGNEQFF
TRBV5-1	TRBJ2-7	TRBD1	-	11	TGCGCCAGCAGGACAGGGGACGAGCAGTACTTC	CASRTGDEQYF
TRBV5-4	TRBJ1-2	-	-	14	TGTGCCAGCAGCTTGGCGGGAGTCGACTATGGCTACACCTTC	CASSLAGVDYGYTF
TRBV23-1	TRBJ1-3	-	-	15	TGCGCCAGCAGTCCGTACTGGCAGGGCTTCCACACCATATATTTT	CASSPYWQGFHTIYF
TRBV14	TRBJ1-1	TRBD1	-	17	TGTGCCAGCAGACCATCGGGACAGGGGGCGCGAAACACTGAAGCTTTCTTT	CASRPSGQGARNTEAFF
TRBV6-5	TRBJ2-5	-	-	14	TGTGCCAGCAGTAACATACAGGGTCGTCAGACCCAGTACTTC	CASSNIQGRQTQYF
TRBV7-2	TRBJ2-5	-	-	13	TGTGCCAGCAGTAGCGGTAAGGTAGAGACCCAGTACTTC	CASSSGKVETQYF
TRBV19	TRBJ1-6	TRBD1	-	16	TGTGCCAGTAGTACCCCCCAGGACAGGGAAAATTCACCCCTCCACTTT	CASSTPQDRENSPLHF
TRBV7-6	TRBJ1-4	-	-	16	TGTGCCAGCAGCTTAAACCCCCGACAGTCTAATGAAAAACTGTTTTTT	CASSLNPRQSNEKLFF
TRBV6-4	TRBJ1-1	-	few	13	TGTGCCAGCAGTGCGGGGGAGGGGACTGAAGCTTTCTTT	CASSAGEGTEAFF
TRBV30	TRBJ1-1	TRBD1	-	13	TGTGCATGGACAGGGGTTAAGAACACTGAAGCTTTCTTT	CAWTGVKNTEAFF
TRBV30	TRBJ1-1	TRBD1	-	16	TGTGCCTGGAGTAAACGGGACAGGGGTTTGAACACTGAAGCTTTCTTT	CAWSKRDRGLNTEAFF
TRBV7-7	TRBJ1-1	-	-	13	TGTGCTAGCAGCCCGGGACCCGGGGGTGAAGCTTTCTTT	CASSPGPGGEAFF
TRBV6-5	TRBJ2-2	-	-	15	TGTGCCAGCAGGAGGAATGGACAGCTCACCGGGGAGCTGTTTTTT	CASRRNGQLTGELFF
TRBV27	TRBJ1-4	TRBD1	-	15	TGTGCCAGCAGTCCCCGGGACAGGGAGGGTGAAAAACTGTTTTTT	CASSPRDREGEKLFF
TRBV7-3	TRBJ2-2	TRBD1	-	15	TGTGCCAGCAGCTATCGACAGGGCGACACCGGGGAGCTGTTTTTT	CASSYRQGDTGELFF
TRBV6-5	TRBJ2-2	TRBD1	-	14	TGTGCCAGCATGGGACAGCCGAACACCGGGGAGCTGTTTTTT	CASMGQPNTGELFF
TRBV27	TRBJ1-6	TRBD1	-	17	TGTGCCAGCAGTTTATTAGCAGGGGGGCCGTCTAATTCACCCCTCCACTTT	CASSLLAGGPSNSPLHF
TRBV9	TRBJ1-4	TRBD1	-	15	TGTGCCAGCAGCGTAGGCGACAGGGCTAATGAAAAACTGTTTTTT	CASSVGDRANEKLFF
TRBV5-1	TRBJ1-6	-	-	13	TGCGCCAGCAGCCCTGAGGGGGATTCACCCCTCCACTTT	CASSPEGDSPLHF
TRBV7-8	TRBJ2-2	TRBD2	-	14	TGTGCCAGCCCCATAGGGAGGGACACCGGGGAGCTGTTTTTT	CASPIGRDTGELFF
TRBV29-1	TRBJ2-1	-	once	13	TGCAGCGTTGAAGGGACAGAGAGAGATGAGCAGTTCTTC	CSVEGTERDEQFF
TRBV15	TRBJ1-2	-	-	16	TGTGCCACCAGCAGAGACTACACAGGGTTGGGGTATGGCTACACCTTC	CATSRDYTGLGYGYTF
TRBV15	TRBJ1-5	TRBD1	-	14	TGTGCCACCAGCATGCCTGACAGGGATCAGCCCCAGCATTTT	CATSMPDRDQPQHF
TRBV18	TRBJ1-1	TRBD1	-	12	TGTGCCAGCTCACCCGGGACAGCCGAAGCTTTCTTT	CASSPGTAEAFF
TRBV7-9	TRBJ1-2	-	few	16	TGTGCCAGCAGCCCCCGATTTGGGGGGGAATTACGTGGCTACACCTTC	CASSPRFGGELRGYTF
TRBV7-2	TRBJ2-5	-	-	14	TGTGCCAGCAGCCAAACGGGGGGCCCAATGGCCCAGTACTTC	CASSQTGGPMAQYF
TRBV5-8	TRBJ1-6	-	-	15	TGTGCCAGCGCCGAATCGAGCTCCTATAATTCACCCCTCCACTTT	CASAESSSYNSPLHF
TRBV9	TRBJ1-2	TRBD1	-	15	TGTGCCAGCAGCGCGGGGACAGAGGCTAACTATGGCTACACCTTC	CASSAGTEANYGYTF
TRBV6-6	TRBJ2-1	-	few	16	TGTGCCAGCAGTCTCGCTCAGGGGTACCCCTACAATGAGCAGTTCTTC	CASSLAQGYPYNEQFF
TRBV4-1	TRBJ1-3	-	-	15	TGCGCCAGCAGCCAAGGTGTGGGGCTTGGAAACACCATATATTTT	CASSQGVGLGNTIYF
TRBV19	TRBJ2-1	-	-	15	TGTGCCAGTAGTATAGCCCTCGAGGGTTACGATGAGCAGTTCTTC	CASSIALEGYDEQFF
TRBV28	TRBJ2-7	TRBD1	-	14	TGTGCCAGCGGGAAGACAGGGGGAAGCTACGAGCAGTACTTC	CASGKTGGSYEQYF
TRBV15	TRBJ1-2	-	-	16	TGTGCCACCAGCAGAGATAAGATGGGGCGGATGGGCGGCTACACCTTC	CATSRDKMGRMGGYTF
TRBV5-6	TRBJ1-1	-	-	15	TGTGCCAGCACCTTAATAAAACAGGGAAGGACTGAAGCTTTCTTT	CASTLIKQGRTEAFF
TRBV12-3/TRBV12-4	TRBJ1-1	-	-	13	TGTGCCAGCACCTCGTGGCCGGGGGCTGAAGCTTTCTTT	CASTSWPGAEAFF
TRBV15	TRBJ1-5	-	-	15	TGTGCCACCAGCAGAGATTTGGGGGCACGGCAGCCCCAGCATTTT	CATSRDLGARQPQHF
TRBV5-1	TRBJ1-2	TRBD1	-	13	TGCGCCAGCAGCCGCGACAGGGTGGATGGCTACACCTTC	CASSRDRVDGYTF
TRBV18	TRBJ2-3	TRBD2	-	20	TGTGCCAGCTCACCCCTCCCCGGGGCGGGGGTCCCCATACTGACAGATACGCAGTATTTT	CASSPLPGAGVPILTDTQYF
TRBV3-1/TRBV3-2	TRBJ2-6	-	-	15	TGTGCCAGCAGCTGGCAGGGTACAGGGGCCAACGTCCTGACTTTC	CASSWQGTGANVLTF
TRBV27	TRBJ1-2	TRBD1	-	13	TGTGCCAGTTTCGACAGGGCGACATATGGCTACACCTTC	CASFDRATYGYTF
TRBV6-5	TRBJ1-3	TRBD1	-	15	TGTGCCAGCAAACCCTGGCAGGGGGCTGGAAACACCATATATTTT	CASKPWQGAGNTIYF
TRBV7-3	TRBJ1-1	-	-	13	TGTGCCAGCAGCTCCAACGGGATCACTGAAGCTTTCTTT	CASSSNGITEAFF
TRBV27	TRBJ2-5	TRBD1	-	15	TGTGCCAGCCGAAACCCGGGACAGGCCCAAGAGACCCAGTACTTC	CASRNPGQAQETQYF